These T cell receptor beta chains were read from a single sample in a study of T cell responses to AZD1222 COVID-19 vaccine. Sequencing used immunoSEQ multiplex PCR; TCRdb keeps in-frame clones, though not all of them. Here the sample spans about 140,000 clones, about nine tenths being singletons. The material was peripheral blood, obtained on day 0 of AZD1222 vaccination. The receptors stem from an adult in good health. CDR3s include the opening cysteine and the closing phenylalanine or tryptophan.

v_gene: TRBV7-8
CDR3aa: CASSPMGGASGGGETQYF

v_gene: TRBV11-2
CDR3aa: CASSLDLVGGSTDTQYF

v_gene: TRBV5-1
CDR3aa: CASSRGAGRDFGSMNTEAFF

v_gene: TRBV5-1
CDR3aa: CASSGQGHGYTF

v_gene: TRBV6-2/TRBV6-3
CDR3aa: CASSYSWSETQYF

v_gene: TRBV5-6
CDR3aa: CASSPARSSYEQYF

v_gene: TRBV5-1
CDR3aa: CASSSRTRGVETQYF

v_gene: TRBV5-1
CDR3aa: CASSASGTQETQYF

v_gene: TRBV6-5
CDR3aa: CASSSLGTGLLSVYTF

v_gene: TRBV2
CDR3aa: CASSLDRGSEQYF

v_gene: TRBV19
CDR3aa: CASSPTSGRAQLGEQYF

v_gene: TRBV10-3
CDR3aa: CAISYRGPMDSPLHF

v_gene: TRBV7-9
CDR3aa: CASSQLGQLEEQYF

v_gene: TRBV2
CDR3aa: CASSEYNEQFF

v_gene: TRBV27
CDR3aa: CASSFGGGRTEAFF

v_gene: TRBV2
CDR3aa: CAVFRDRGTDEKLFF

v_gene: TRBV7-3
CDR3aa: CASTLPGLPLHF

v_gene: TRBV6-5
CDR3aa: CASSTPTGVNEKLFF